The 20 T cell receptor beta chains presented below share a single source sample, sequenced in a study of shared clonotypes between healthy human individuals. The protocol was immunoSEQ multiplex PCR, while the TCRdb copy is restricted to in-frame clones and leaves out a portion. The sample contains hundreds of thousands of clones, more than 95% of which appear only once. Positive CCR7 selection of CD45RO-negative cells yielded the naive CD8 cells, and terminally differentiated effector memory CD45RA+ cells were excluded. Sequencing was performed on naive CD8+ T cells sorted from blood. The receptors come from a man aged 30 to 39 in good health.

CDR3 sequence: CASSLSGDPTYYEQYF. The CDR3 nucleotides are TGTGCCAGCAGCTTGTCCGGGGACCCCACTTACTACGAGCAGTACTTC. The chain combines TRBV5-6 with TRBJ2-7; D tentatively reads TRBD1 or TRBD2 (5 bases each). Germline lookup yields CDR1 SGHDT and CDR2 YYEEEE. CDR3 length: 16 residues. Trimming removed 1 base at V and 3 bases at J, with 17 bases between.

Note on this clone: The sample carries other DNA sequences with the same CDR3. The chain carries TRBV11-2 and TRBJ2-1; no clear D. Germline-derived CDR1 and CDR2 are SGHAT and FQNNGV. The CDR3 runs to 11 residues. V was shortened by 1 base and J by 7 bases, with 2 bases between the two germline ends. The CDR3 is CASSLVNEQFF. In DNA, the CDR3 is TGTGCCAGCAGCTTAGTGAATGAGCAGTTCTTC.

J is TRBJ2-7 and V is TRBV5-1; possible D gene TRBD2, 6 bases. V was pared by 4 bases and J by 5 bases, with 19 bases between. There are 15 residues in the CDR3. CDR1 is SGHRS and CDR2 is YFSETQ in the germline V gene. CDR3 loop: CASSPDIRPGDEQYF. DNA of the CDR3: TGCGCCAGCAGCCCCGACATCCGACCGGGGGACGAGCAGTACTTC.

This clone came up once. This chain links TRBV29-1 with TRBJ1-2, with a weak D call TRBD1 (5 bases). Germline CDR1 SQVTM, CDR2 ANQGSEA. Trimming removed 5 bases at V and 8 bases at J, with 15 bases between. The CDR3 has 12 residues. The CDR3, as DNA: TGCAGCGTTCGGGACGGGAGCAGCGGCTACACCTTC. Encoded protein: CSVRDGSSGYTF. Based on the CDR3 plus reference TRBV29-1 and TRBJ1-2, the full variable domain is SAVISQKPSRDICQRGTSLTIQCQVDSQVTMMFWYRQQPGQSLTLIATANQGSEATYESGFVIDKFPISRPNLTFSTLTVSNMSPEDSSIYLCSVRDGSSGYTFGSGTRLTVV.

The rearrangement joins TRBV29-1 to TRBJ2-7, with a possible D match to TRBD2 (6 bases). The CDR3 consists of 12 residues. Germline V gene lookup returns CDR1 SQVTM and CDR2 ANQGSEA. Trimming took off 5 bases at V and 0 bases at J, with 8 bases between the two ends. The CDR3 region is CSVLRDSYEQYF. The CDR3 region has the DNA TGCAGCGTTCTGCGGGACTCCTACGAGCAGTACTTC.

A word on this clone: Other nucleotide sequences from this sample produce the same CDR3. The chain couples TRBV5-6 to TRBJ2-2; no reliable D call. This CDR3 is 13 amino acids long. The V gene's germline CDR1 is SGHDT and CDR2 YYEEEE. V shed 2 bases and J shed 2 bases, with 4 bases lying between them. In DNA, the CDR3 is TGTGCCAGCAGCTTTGGTAACACCGGGGAGCTGTTTTTT. Its protein is CASSFGNTGELFF.

The chain uses TRBV27 and TRBJ2-3; D is unresolved. V shed 4 bases and J shed 3 bases, with 8 bases lying between them. Germline CDR1 MNHEY, CDR2 SMNVEV (reference sequence). The CDR3 is made up of 13 amino acids. In nucleotides, the CDR3 is TGTGCCAGCAGTTCTTTGGAAACAGATACGCAGTATTTT. Protein: CASSSLETDTQYF.

Comment on this clone: This specimen includes other DNA sequences encoding the same CDR3. The chain combines TRBV19 with TRBJ2-1; TRBD2 agrees at 8 bases. Germline CDR1 reads LNHDA; CDR2 reads SQIVND (reference sequence). Germline trimming cut 3 bases from V and 4 bases from J; bases unmatched to any gene: 5. CDR3 length: 15 amino acids. In DNA, the CDR3 is TGTGCCAGTAGTATCGGCACTAGCGGATACAATGAGCAGTTCTTC. It codes for CASSIGTSGYNEQFF.

The chain combines TRBV7-9 with TRBJ2-7; D is unresolved. This CDR3 spans 12 amino acids. Germline CDR1 and CDR2: SEHNR and FQNEAQ (reference sequence). Between the trimmed V and J ends, which lost 2 bases and 6 bases, there was a span of 8 bases. This CDR3 is CASSLRDPEQYF. The CDR3 bases are TGTGCCAGCAGCTTACGAGACCCCGAGCAGTACTTC.

CDR3 residues: CAISESDRGLLNEQFF. The CDR3 DNA reads as TGTGCCATCAGTGAGTCGGACAGGGGACTTTTGAATGAGCAGTTCTTC. The chain carries TRBV10-3 and TRBJ2-1, with 9 positions matching TRBD1. J lost 7 bases, V lost 0 bases, and 7 bases had no gene match. The CDR3 spans 16 residues. Germline V gene lookup returns CDR1 ENHRY and CDR2 SYGVKD.

The chain employs TRBV27 and TRBJ2-7, with 12 nucleotides matching TRBD2. CDR3 size: 15 residues. Germline V gene sequence: CDR1 MNHEY, CDR2 SMNVEV (reference sequence). Germline trimming cut 4 bases from V and 4 bases from J; bases unmatched to any gene: 5. Here the CDR3 reads CASSSATSGRYEQYF. The DNA of the CDR3 is TGTGCCAGCAGTTCAGCAACTAGCGGGAGGTACGAGCAGTACTTC.

The chain uses TRBV7-2 and TRBJ2-1; D might be TRBD1 (5 bases). V was cut by 2 bases and J by 7 bases, with 12 bases left in between. This CDR3 contains 14 residues. CDR1 and CDR2 from the germline V gene are SGHTA and FQGNSA. The CDR3 DNA sequence: TGTGCCAGCAGCTTACTTACAGGCCATAATGAGCAGTTCTTC. This encodes CASSLLTGHNEQFF.

In DNA, the CDR3 is TGTGCCAGCAGCCGAGGGGGGAACACTGAAGCTTTCTTT. Encoded protein: CASSRGGNTEAFF. The genes are TRBV11-3 and TRBJ1-1; TRBD1 is a possible D gene (6 bases). This CDR3 region has 13 residues. Germline lookup yields CDR1 SGHNT and CDR2 YENEEA. The V end lost 5 bases, the J end lost 1 base, and 8 bases lay between the germline ends. The whole variable domain, filled in from reference TRBV11-3 and TRBJ1-1, reads EAGVVQSPRYKIIEKKQPVAFWCNPISGHNTLYWYLQNLGQGPELLIRYENEEAVDDSQLPKDRFSAERLKGVDSTLKIQPAELGDSAVYLCASSRGGNTEAFFGQGTRLTVV.

This clone occurred once. The chain recombines TRBV10-3 with TRBJ2-7; D remains unclear. The length of the CDR3 is 13 residues. CDR1 is ENHRY, CDR2 SYGVKD, per germline. V lost 0 bases to trimming and J lost 4 bases, with 7 bases between them. The CDR3 reads CAISESGLYEQYF. The CDR3 DNA follows: TGTGCCATCAGTGAGTCCGGCCTGTACGAGCAGTACTTC.

A single count supports this clone. The J gene is TRBJ2-1, the V gene TRBV2, with a possible D match to TRBD1 (5 bases). The germline V gene encodes CDR1 SNHLY and CDR2 FYNNEI. V shed 4 bases and J shed 10 bases, with 11 bases lying between them. The CDR3 has 12 residues. The CDR3 region is CASSGGPYEQFF. In DNA form, the CDR3 reads TGTGCCAGCAGTGGGGGCCCCTACGAGCAGTTCTTC.

V gene TRBV7-2 combines with J gene TRBJ2-7; D gene uncertain. Germline V gene data show CDR1 as SGHTA and CDR2 as FQGNSA. The CDR3 has 14 residues. V was clipped by 5 bases and J by 3 bases, with 14 bases between them. The CDR3 bases are TGTGCCAGCAGCCCCGGGCCCATCGGCTACGAGCAGTACTTC. It yields the protein CASSPGPIGYEQYF.

The chain recombines TRBV7-9 with TRBJ2-7; tentatively, D is TRBD2 (6 bases). The germline CDR1 and CDR2 sequences are SEHNR and FQNEAQ (reference sequence). V gave up 4 bases and J gave up 0 bases, with 13 bases separating them. The CDR3 runs 15 residues. The CDR3 DNA follows: TGTGCCAGCAGCTCCCCTAGCGCCAGCTCCTACGAGCAGTACTTC. It codes for CASSSPSASSYEQYF.

The J gene is TRBJ2-7, the V gene TRBV7-6; TRBD1 matches at 8 bases. The germline CDR1 and CDR2 sequences are SGHVS and FNYEAQ. J lost 3 bases, V lost 7 bases, and 14 bases had no gene match. The CDR3 is 16 amino acids. The CDR3 DNA reads TGTGCCAGCACCCAAGGGGTAGGACAGGGAAACTACGAGCAGTACTTC. It encodes CASTQGVGQGNYEQYF. The variable domain in full, with the rest retrieved from reference TRBV7-6 and TRBJ2-7, is GAGVSQSPRYKVTKRGQDVALRCDPISGHVSLYWYRQALGQGPEFLTYFNYEAQQDKSGLPNDRFSAERPEGSISTLTIQRTEQRDSAMYRCASTQGVGQGNYEQYFGPGTRLTVT.

The chain recombines TRBV28 with TRBJ2-7; possibly TRBD1 or TRBD2 for D (5 bases each). CDR1 and CDR2 from the germline V gene are MDHEN and SYDVKM. This CDR3 has 12 residues. Trimming shortened V by 3 bases and J by 4 bases, and 7 bases separated the two germline ends. The CDR3 DNA sequence: TGTGCCAGCAGTTTGGGGGTTTACGAGCAGTACTTC. This encodes CASSLGVYEQYF. The full variable domain, in which reference TRBV28 and TRBJ2-7 provide the parts outside the CDR3, is DVKVTQSSRYLVKRTGEKVFLECVQDMDHENMFWYRQDPGLGLRLIYFSYDVKMKEKGDIPEGYSVSREKKERFSLILESASTNQTSMYLCASSLGVYEQYFGPGTRLTVT.

The gene calls are TRBV14 and TRBJ2-5; no clear D. Germline-derived CDR1 and CDR2 are SGHDN and FVKESK. The CDR3 covers 12 residues. V lost 3 bases and J 5 bases, leaving 7 bases between the germline ends. The CDR3 region is CASSHLSETQYF. CDR3 in DNA: TGTGCCAGCAGCCATTTGTCCGAGACCCAGTACTTC.